The present TCR beta chain was sequenced within a study of blood T cell repertoires in COVID-19. Across the study: COVID-19 samples from acute and convalescent phases originated in the United States, Italy and Spain. From T cells, B-cell-depleted T cells, or PBMCs came the material, which was cDNA or gDNA.

The data were produced by immunoSEQ multiplex PCR, yet TCRdb's version contains in-frame clones alone and is incomplete. The sample yields 200,000 to 250,000 clones, 75% to 90% seen once. CDR1 SEHNR and CDR2 FQNEAQ come from the germline V gene (reference sequence). The junction had 7 bases not matched to a gene; V was cut back by 5 bases and J by 9 bases. The CDR3 is 14 residues long. Participants were aged about 18 to 100 years, lived in some 23 US areas, and enrolled virtually. Which cohort a participant joined came from the clinical history participants gave. The V gene is TRBV7-9, the J gene TRBJ1-6; 7 positions match TRBD1. The receptor comes from a woman younger than 30 in a cohort exposed to, infected with or recovered from COVID-19 (not recorded which). The specimen sequenced was PBMCs or T cells enriched from blood (not recorded which). The CDR3 region has the DNA TGTGCCAGCAGCCCGACCAACAGGGGTTCACCCCTCCACTTT. Translated: CASSPTNRGSPLHF.